The 5 T cell receptor beta chains below were found in one sample sequenced in a study of graft-versus-host responses after intestinal transplantation. The table came from immunoSEQ multiplex PCR; TCRdb's copy has only in-frame clones and leaves some out. This table has 20,000 to 30,000 clones, around 76% appearing once. These receptors have no known antigen. The material was unstimulated CD4+ T cells sorted from spleen or lymph node cells, obtained before intestinal transplant. The origin of the receptors is a human donor who received an intestinal transplant.

The V call is TRBV2, the J call TRBJ2-4; D call uncertain. This CDR3 spans 15 amino acids. V was pared by 2 bases and J by 0 bases, with 8 bases between. Germline V lookup: CDR1 SNHLY, CDR2 FYNNEI. This CDR3 is CASSESYLAKNIQYF. CDR3 DNA sequence: TGTGCCAGCAGTGAAAGCTATCTAGCCAAAAACATTCAGTACTTC. The entire variable domain, with the rest obtained from reference TRBV2 and TRBJ2-4, is as follows: EPEVTQTPSHQVTQMGQEVILRCVPISNHLYFYWYRQILGQKVEFLVSFYNNEISEKSEIFDDQFSVERPDGSNFTLKIRSTKLEDSAMYFCASSESYLAKNIQYFGAGTRLSVL.

The rearrangement joins TRBV27 to TRBJ2-7; no definite D call. Trimming shortened V by 1 base and J by 0 bases, and 10 bases separated the two germline ends. CDR3 length equals 15 residues. Germline loops: CDR1 MNHEY, CDR2 SMNVEV (reference sequence). The CDR3 is CASSLYGIGSYEQYF. In nucleotides, the CDR3 is TGTGCCAGCAGTTTATATGGTATCGGCTCCTACGAGCAGTACTTC.

A note on this clone: At one boundary the junction diverges from the germline segment, which might be a read error. The chain joins TRBV10-1 to TRBJ2-1, with 9 bases that match TRBD2. Germline V gene data show CDR1 as WNHNN and CDR2 as SYGVQD (reference sequence). This CDR3 region has 17 residues. This CDR3 is CASSAKASGAVYSEQFF. In nucleotides, the CDR3 is TGCGCCAGCAGTGCGAAAGCTAGCGGGGCCGTTTACAGTGAGCAGTTCTTC.

This chain links TRBV9 with TRBJ2-6; D is possibly TRBD2 (6 bases). V was clipped by 4 bases and J by 0 bases, with 17 bases between them. Germline V CDR1 and CDR2: SGDLS, YYNGEE. The CDR3 loop spans 18 amino acids. The CDR3: CASSPPPGLGSGANVLTF. CDR3 sequence (DNA): TGTGCCAGCAGCCCACCCCCGGGACTTGGCTCTGGGGCCAACGTCCTGACTTTC.

The chain uses TRBV4-1 and TRBJ2-2; 12 bases are a match to TRBD2. V lost 4 bases, J lost 7 bases, and 10 bases stayed unmatched. CDR1 is MGHRA and CDR2 is YSYEKL in the germline V gene. This CDR3 comprises 17 residues. CDR3 bases: TGCGCCAGCAGCCTAACCAGACTAGCGGGAGCTGTCGGGGAGCTGTTTTTT. This translates into CASSLTRLAGAVGELFF.